The 32 T cell receptor beta chains listed next were all sequenced from one sample in a study of blood T cell repertoires in COVID-19. Clones were sequenced by immunoSEQ multiplex PCR, and TCRdb holds only the in-frame ones, with some missing. This table has 290,000 or so clones, roughly nine tenths appearing once. The source material was PBMCs or T cells enriched from blood (not recorded which). The source is a woman between 18 and 30 years old who had recovered from COVID-19.

This clone was counted a single time. The V and J genes are TRBV3-1 (or the pseudogene TRBV3-2) and TRBJ2-1, with 7 bases identical to TRBD2. V lost 3 bases, J lost 14 bases, and 10 bases stayed unmatched. The CDR3 totals 13 residues. Germline CDR1 is LGHDT and CDR2 is YNNKEL (reference sequence). This CDR3 is CASSQGGWTPKFF. The CDR3 bases are TGTGCCAGCAGCCAGGGGGGGTGGACTCCCAAGTTCTTC.

V usage is TRBV3-1 (or the pseudogene TRBV3-2) and J usage is TRBJ2-4; D perhaps matches TRBD1 (5 bases). The CDR3 totals 15 residues. Germline V gene lookup returns CDR1 LGHDT and CDR2 YNNKEL (reference sequence). V shed 4 bases and J shed 7 bases, with 17 bases lying between them. DNA for the CDR3: TGTGCCAGCAGCCCGAAAGGGGCGGCAGTGAACATTCAGTACTTC. Its protein product is CASSPKGAAVNIQYF.

The J gene is TRBJ1-2, the V gene TRBV2; D is ambiguous. This CDR3 contains 11 residues. Germline V gene data show CDR1 as SNHLY and CDR2 as FYNNEI. V was trimmed by 8 bases and J by 4 bases, leaving 8 bases between them. The CDR3 here is CASGPGYGYTF. The CDR3 DNA is TGTGCCAGCGGGCCCGGCTATGGCTACACCTTC.

This clone has just a few counts. The CDR3 region is CASSPGTTRSYEQYF. CDR3 DNA sequence: TGTGCCAGCAGCCCAGGGACTACGAGGTCCTACGAGCAGTACTTC. The rearrangement links TRBV5-4 to TRBJ2-7; 7 positions match TRBD2. Losses at the gene ends were 4 bases for V and 1 base for J; bases not matched to a gene: 8. The CDR3 spans 15 residues. The germline CDR1 and CDR2 sequences are SGHNT and YYREEE (reference sequence).

The chain carries TRBV24-1 and TRBJ1-2, with TRBD1 identical over 8 bases. This CDR3 spans 13 amino acids. Trimming took 4 bases from V and 8 from J; bases not matched to a gene: 5. Per the germline V gene, CDR1 is KGHDR and CDR2 is SFDVKD. This CDR3 reads CATSERTGRGYTF. DNA for the CDR3: TGTGCCACCAGTGAGAGGACAGGGCGCGGCTACACCTTC.

The rearrangement joins TRBV21-1 to TRBJ1-2. TRBV21-1 is shown as a pseudogene. The CDR3 is 15 amino acids. DNA for the CDR3: TGTGCCAGCAGCAAAGTAGGTCGGGGGGGTTATGGCTACACCTTC. Translating gives CASSKVGRGGYGYTF.

V gene TRBV28 combines with J gene TRBJ1-2; the match to TRBD1 covers 12 bases. CDR1 and CDR2 from the germline V gene are MDHEN and SYDVKM. The CDR3 runs to 18 residues. The V segment lost 5 bases and the J segment 4 bases; nucleotides outside the gene matches: 14. The chain's CDR3 is CASSPSGQGAFFGYGYTF. The CDR3 DNA reads TGTGCCAGCAGTCCGTCGGGACAGGGGGCATTTTTCGGCTATGGCTACACCTTC.

The CDR3 loop is CASSPSRVLAANYEQYF. DNA of the CDR3: TGTGCCAGCAGCCCAAGCCGAGTCCTAGCGGCAAACTACGAGCAGTACTTC. The chain links TRBV3-1 (or the pseudogene TRBV3-2) to TRBJ2-7, with TRBD2 matching over 7 bases. Unmatched junction bases numbered 15, after V lost 4 bases and J lost 3 bases. Germline V gives CDR1 LGHDT, CDR2 YNNKEL (reference sequence). CDR3 length: 17 residues.

The chain combines TRBV19 with TRBJ2-3; the D gene is possibly TRBD2 (6 bases). CDR1 is LNHDA and CDR2 is SQIVND in the germline V gene (reference sequence). Between the trimmed V and J ends, which lost 6 bases and 6 bases, there was a span of 7 bases. The CDR3 runs to 11 residues. CDR3 DNA sequence: TGTGCCAGTAGGCGGGGCGATACGCAGTATTTT. As protein: CASRRGDTQYF. The variable domain in full, completed from reference TRBV19 and TRBJ2-3, reads DGGITQSPKYLFRKEGQNVTLSCEQNLNHDAMYWYRQDPGQGLRLIYYSQIVNDFQKGDIAEGYSVSREKKESFPLTVTSAQKNPTAFYLCASRRGDTQYFGPGTRLTVL.

In its sample, this clone was seen once. V is TRBV5-5 and J is TRBJ2-2; 9 positions agree with TRBD2. CDR3 length: 16 residues. Germline lookup yields CDR1 SGHKS and CDR2 YYEKEE (reference sequence). V lost 2 bases and J lost 0; bases outside the gene matches: 2. This CDR3 reads CASSLLAGPNTGELFF. The CDR3 DNA reads TGTGCCAGCAGCTTACTAGCGGGCCCGAACACCGGGGAGCTGTTTTTT.

The genes are TRBV3-1 (or the pseudogene TRBV3-2) and TRBJ1-1; no clear D. This CDR3 region has 13 residues. Trimming left V 4 bases short and J 7 bases short, with 13 bases between. Germline values: CDR1 LGHDT, CDR2 YNNKEL (reference sequence). CDR3 nucleotide sequence: TGTGCCAGCAGCCGCGGAGCGGCAGGTGAAGCTTTCTTT. Protein: CASSRGAAGEAFF.

The chain uses TRBV12-5 and TRBJ2-2, with 8 bases lining up with TRBD1. The CDR3 covers 20 residues. CDR1 and CDR2 (germline): LGHNT, FRNRAP. The J segment lost 3 bases and the V segment lost 0 bases, leaving 15 bases of the junction unmatched. The CDR3 DNA is TGTGCTAGTGGTTTGGTATGGGTTCAGAGGGACAGGTCGTACACCGGGGAGCTGTTTTTT. Residues: CASGLVWVQRDRSYTGELFF.

The chain recombines TRBV7-6 with TRBJ2-7, with a weak D call TRBD2 (6 bases). V was shortened by 1 base and J by 3 bases, with 13 bases between the two germline ends. The CDR3 contains 15 residues. Per germline, CDR1 SGHVS and CDR2 FNYEAQ. The CDR3 DNA sequence: TGTGCCAGCAGCTTAGTCGGGGACTTGAACTACGAGCAGTACTTC. It yields the protein CASSLVGDLNYEQYF.

The CDR3 nucleotides read TGTGCCAGCAGTGCGACTAGCGGATCGAGCATTCAGTACTTC. Residues: CASSATSGSSIQYF. This chain uses TRBV2 with TRBJ2-4; TRBD2 aligns across 9 bases. This CDR3 is built from 14 residues. V lost 4 bases, J lost 9 bases, and 7 bases stayed unmatched. The germline V gene encodes CDR1 SNHLY and CDR2 FYNNEI.

V usage is TRBV6-2 or TRBV6-3 and J usage is TRBJ2-2, with D unresolved. This CDR3 has 16 amino acids. V was trimmed by 0 bases and J by 8 bases, leaving 16 bases between them. Per the germline V gene, CDR1 is MNHEY and CDR2 is SVGEGT. The CDR3 nucleotides are TGTGCCAGCAGTTACTCTCTTCCCCAGTCAGGTGGGGAGCTGTTTTTT. Protein sequence: CASSYSLPQSGGELFF.

The V and J genes are TRBV7-9 and TRBJ2-4; 9 nucleotides align to TRBD2. V shed 5 bases, J shed 8 bases, and the junction held 10 bases outside the gene matches. CDR3 size: 15 residues. The germline CDR1 and CDR2 sequences are SEHNR and FQNEAQ (reference sequence). CDR3 region: CASSPLAGTADIQYF. The CDR3 DNA is TGTGCCAGCAGCCCCCTAGCGGGAACGGCGGACATTCAGTACTTC.

The rearrangement links TRBV2 to TRBJ2-5, with 11 bases fitting TRBD2. Trimming at V came to 6 bases and at J to 1 base, leaving 4 bases not matched to a gene. CDR1 SNHLY and CDR2 FYNNEI come from the germline V gene. The CDR3 loop spans 15 amino acids. The chain's CDR3 is CASRRLAGIQETQYF. The CDR3 coding sequence is TGTGCCAGCAGGCGACTAGCGGGGATCCAAGAGACCCAGTACTTC.

In DNA form, the CDR3 reads TGTGCCAGCAGCGTCATTGGCGGGAGTGGGTACAATGAGCAGTTCTTC. It specifies CASSVIGGSGYNEQFF. This chain links TRBV9 with TRBJ2-1; 7 bases are shared with TRBD2. Germline V gene lookup returns CDR1 SGDLS and CDR2 YYNGEE. The CDR3 runs to 16 residues. V trimming: 2 bases; J trimming: 4 bases; junction bases outside the gene matches: 9.

The rearrangement links TRBV7-9 to TRBJ1-2; D not certain. The V end lost 1 base, the J end lost 7 bases, and 19 bases lay between the germline ends. Germline values: CDR1 SEHNR, CDR2 FQNEAQ (reference sequence). This CDR3 has 16 amino acids. CDR3 residues: CASSLVGREADGGYTF. The CDR3 nucleotides read TGTGCCAGCAGCTTAGTGGGCCGGGAGGCAGATGGTGGCTACACCTTC.

This clone occurred once. V and J are TRBV12-3 or TRBV12-4 and TRBJ2-7; TRBD1 is a possible D gene (7 bases). V lost 6 bases, J lost 7 bases, and 16 bases lay in between. This CDR3 contains 13 residues. The CDR3 spells CASSPGGTDEQYF. The CDR3 nucleotides are TGTGCCAGCAGCCCTGGAGGGACAGATGAGCAGTACTTC.

The V call is TRBV29-1, the J call TRBJ1-1; 7 nucleotides line up with TRBD1. The CDR3 runs 17 residues. Germline lookup yields CDR1 SQVTM and CDR2 ANQGSEA. Germline trimming cut 1 base from V and 4 bases from J; bases unmatched to any gene: 15. The CDR3 protein is CSVEGSGWDSRSTEAFF. CDR3 nucleotides: TGCAGCGTTGAAGGTTCTGGTTGGGACAGTAGGAGCACTGAAGCTTTCTTT. Full variable domain (remainder filled in from reference TRBV29-1 and TRBJ1-1): SAVISQKPSRDICQRGTSLTIQCQVDSQVTMMFWYRQQPGQSLTLIATANQGSEATYESGFVIDKFPISRPNLTFSTLTVSNMSPEDSSIYLCSVEGSGWDSRSTEAFFGQGTRLTVV.

The chain couples TRBV18 to TRBJ2-5; TRBD2 aligns across 8 bases. The germline CDR1 and CDR2 sequences are KGHSH and LQKENI. This CDR3 comprises 17 residues. V lost 4 bases to trimming and J lost 2 bases; unmatched junction nucleotides: 12. DNA for the CDR3: TGTGCCAGCTCACGACCCAAGACTAGCGAGAATCAAGAGACCCAGTACTTC. Encoded protein: CASSRPKTSENQETQYF. The full variable domain, rest sourced from reference TRBV18 and TRBJ2-5, is NAGVMQNPRHLVRRRGQEARLRCSPMKGHSHVYWYRQLPEEGLKFMVYLQKENIIDESGMPKERFSAEFPKEGPSILRIQQVVRGDSAAYFCASSRPKTSENQETQYFGPGTRLLVL.

The genes are TRBV30 and TRBJ2-7; 7 nucleotides align to TRBD1. Germline V gene lookup returns CDR1 GTSNPN and CDR2 SVGIG (reference sequence). The junction had 5 bases not matched to a gene; V was cut back by 0 bases and J by 3 bases. The CDR3 covers 14 residues. The CDR3 DNA sequence: TGTGCCTGGAGTGTCGAGACAGGGCACTACGAGCAGTACTTC. Protein product: CAWSVETGHYEQYF.

The V call is TRBV19, the J call TRBJ2-1; 12 bases agree with TRBD2. Germline loops: CDR1 LNHDA, CDR2 SQIVND (reference sequence). This CDR3 contains 18 residues. Unmatched junction bases numbered 8, after V lost 3 bases and J lost 2 bases. The CDR3 sequence: CASSMSLAGGPPYNEQFF. Written as DNA, the CDR3 is TGTGCCAGTAGTATGTCCCTAGCGGGAGGGCCCCCCTACAATGAGCAGTTCTTC.

The chain is built from TRBV5-8 and TRBJ1-2; 7 bases are shared with TRBD1. CDR3 size: 14 residues. Germline CDR1 and CDR2: SGHTS and YDEGEE. V was pared by 9 bases and J by 0 bases, with 8 bases of the junction left unmatched. CDR3 sequence: CAKGQIGSNYGYTF. The DNA for the CDR3 is TGTGCCAAGGGACAGATAGGTTCTAACTATGGCTACACCTTC.

The CDR3 here is CASSIYRGPYEQYF. The CDR3 DNA follows: TGTGCCAGCAGTATCTACAGGGGACCCTACGAGCAGTACTTC. J is TRBJ2-7 and V is TRBV28; TRBD1 matches 7 bases. Trimming cost V 5 bases and J 2 bases; bases outside gene matches: 6. The germline CDR1 and CDR2 sequences are MDHEN and SYDVKM. This CDR3 is built from 14 residues.

The rearrangement joins TRBV2 to TRBJ2-7, with D possibly matching TRBD1 (6 bases). The CDR3 is made up of 12 amino acids. Germline loops: CDR1 SNHLY, CDR2 FYNNEI. Trimming cost V 7 bases and J 6 bases, with 13 bases left between them. CDR3 coding DNA: TGTGCCAGCACCAAGGACAGAGGCGAGCAGTACTTC. Protein sequence: CASTKDRGEQYF.

The rearrangement uses TRBV7-2 and TRBJ1-3, with 8 bases that match TRBD1. The germline CDR1 and CDR2 sequences are SGHTA and FQGNSA. V trimming: 0 bases; J trimming: 3 bases; junction bases outside the gene matches: 4. The CDR3 is 16 residues long. The CDR3 region has the DNA TGTGCCAGCAGCTTAGCCCCAACAGGGGGTGGAAACACCATATATTTT. Protein sequence: CASSLAPTGGGNTIYF.

The V call is TRBV5-1, the J call TRBJ1-3; TRBD1 is a possible D gene (5 bases). Germline loops: CDR1 SGHRS, CDR2 YFSETQ. The V end was cut by 4 bases, the J end by 4 bases, with 15 bases between. This CDR3 has 15 amino acids. In nucleotides, the CDR3 is TGCGCCAGCAGCGGCCGACCTGGGGCAGGAAACACCATATATTTT. Amino acids: CASSGRPGAGNTIYF.

The chain couples TRBV7-8 to TRBJ2-7; the D gene is possibly TRBD1 (5 bases). V shed 1 base and J shed 3 bases, with 13 bases lying between them. Germline V gives CDR1 SGHVS, CDR2 FQNEAQ. The CDR3 consists of 15 residues. Here the CDR3 reads CASSLGSVRGYEQYF. CDR3 sequence (DNA): TGTGCCAGCAGCTTAGGGTCAGTTAGGGGCTACGAGCAGTACTTC.

The rearrangement links TRBV7-2 to TRBJ2-1; 10 nucleotides agree with TRBD2. Looked up from germline, CDR1 is SGHTA and CDR2 is FQGNSA. Trimming took 5 bases from V and 10 from J; bases not matched to a gene: 11. CDR3 length: 15 residues. The chain's CDR3 is CASSPEAGGPWEQFF. The CDR3 nucleotides read TGTGCCAGCAGCCCGGAAGCGGGAGGGCCGTGGGAGCAGTTCTTC.

V is TRBV7-8 and J is TRBJ2-1; a weak D match, TRBD1 (5 bases). The germline V gene encodes CDR1 SGHVS and CDR2 FQNEAQ. The V end was cut by 4 bases, the J end by 4 bases, with 11 bases between. This CDR3 is built from 14 residues. CDR3 amino acids: CASSSTVRYNEQFF. CDR3 nucleotide sequence: TGTGCCAGCAGCTCGACAGTGAGGTACAATGAGCAGTTCTTC.